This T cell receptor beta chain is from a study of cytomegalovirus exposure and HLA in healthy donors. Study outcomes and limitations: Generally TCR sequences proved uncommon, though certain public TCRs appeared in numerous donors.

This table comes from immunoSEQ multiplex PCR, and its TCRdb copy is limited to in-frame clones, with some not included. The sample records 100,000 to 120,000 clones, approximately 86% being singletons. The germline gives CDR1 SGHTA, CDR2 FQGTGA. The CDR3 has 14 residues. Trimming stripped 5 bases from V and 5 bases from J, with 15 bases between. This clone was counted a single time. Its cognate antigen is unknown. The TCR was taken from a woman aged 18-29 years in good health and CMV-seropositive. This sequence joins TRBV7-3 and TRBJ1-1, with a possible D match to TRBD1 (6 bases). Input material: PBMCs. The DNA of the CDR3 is TGTGCCAGCAGCCTTCGGGGGGCGCGGACTGAAGCTTTCTTT. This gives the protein CASSLRGARTEAFF.